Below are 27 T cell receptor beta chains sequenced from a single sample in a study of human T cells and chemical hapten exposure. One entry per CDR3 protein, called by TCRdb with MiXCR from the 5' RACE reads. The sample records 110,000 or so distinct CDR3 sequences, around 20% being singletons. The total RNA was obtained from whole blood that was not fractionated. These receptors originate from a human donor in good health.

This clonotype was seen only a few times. CDR3 nucleotides: TGTGCCAGCAGTTACTCGGGCGTGGTAGCGGGAGAGACCCAGTACTTC. It codes for CASSYSGVVAGETQYF. V and J are TRBV6-5 and TRBJ2-5; 7 bases line up with TRBD2. Germline V gene sequence: CDR1 MNHEY, CDR2 SVGAGI. The ends lost 0 bases at V and 4 bases at J; junction bases unmatched: 8. This CDR3 spans 16 amino acids.

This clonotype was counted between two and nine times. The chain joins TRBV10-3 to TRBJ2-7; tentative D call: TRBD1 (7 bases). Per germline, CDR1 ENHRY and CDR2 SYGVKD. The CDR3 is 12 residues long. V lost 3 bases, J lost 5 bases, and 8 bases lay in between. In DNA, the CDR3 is TGTGCCATCAGTGACAGGGGGGACGAGCAGTACTTC. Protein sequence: CAISDRGDEQYF.

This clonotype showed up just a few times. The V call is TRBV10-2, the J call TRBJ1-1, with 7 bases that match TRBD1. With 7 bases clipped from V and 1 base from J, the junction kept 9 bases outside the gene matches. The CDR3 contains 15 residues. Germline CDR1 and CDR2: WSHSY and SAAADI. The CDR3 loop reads CASTPPGQRNTEAFF. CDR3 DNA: TGCGCCAGCACCCCTCCGGGACAGAGGAACACTGAAGCTTTCTTT.

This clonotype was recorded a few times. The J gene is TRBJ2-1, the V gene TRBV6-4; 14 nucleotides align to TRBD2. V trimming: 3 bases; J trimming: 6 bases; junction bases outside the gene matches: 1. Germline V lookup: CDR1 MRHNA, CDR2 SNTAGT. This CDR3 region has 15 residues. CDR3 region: CASSEGTSGSNEQFF. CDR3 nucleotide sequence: TGTGCCAGCAGTGAAGGGACTAGCGGGAGCAATGAGCAGTTCTTC.

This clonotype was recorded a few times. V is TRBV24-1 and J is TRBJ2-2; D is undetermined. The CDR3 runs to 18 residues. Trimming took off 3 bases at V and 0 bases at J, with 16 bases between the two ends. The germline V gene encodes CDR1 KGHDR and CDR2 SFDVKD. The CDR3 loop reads CATSDPRQDAANTGELFF. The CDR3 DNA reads TGTGCCACCAGTGATCCCCGGCAGGACGCGGCGAACACCGGGGAGCTGTTTTTT.

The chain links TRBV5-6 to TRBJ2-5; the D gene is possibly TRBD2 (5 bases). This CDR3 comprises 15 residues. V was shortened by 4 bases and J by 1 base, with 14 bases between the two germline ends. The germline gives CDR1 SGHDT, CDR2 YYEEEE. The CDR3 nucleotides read TGTGCCAGCAGCCGAAGTCTAGCTCCCCAAGAGACCCAGTACTTC. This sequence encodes CASSRSLAPQETQYF. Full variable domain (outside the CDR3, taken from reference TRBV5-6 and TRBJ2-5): DAGVTQSPTHLIKTRGQQVTLRCSPKSGHDTVSWYQQALGQGPQFIFQYYEEEERQRGNFPDRFSGHQFPNYSSELNVNALLLGDSALYLCASSRSLAPQETQYFGPGTRLLVL.

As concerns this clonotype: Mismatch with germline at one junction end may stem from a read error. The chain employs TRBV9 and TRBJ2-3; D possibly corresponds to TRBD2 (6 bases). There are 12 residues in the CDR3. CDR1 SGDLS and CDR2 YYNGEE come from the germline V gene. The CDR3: CASSVGTSGIFF. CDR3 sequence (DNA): TGTGCCAGCAGCGTGGGGACTTCGGGGATATTTTTT.

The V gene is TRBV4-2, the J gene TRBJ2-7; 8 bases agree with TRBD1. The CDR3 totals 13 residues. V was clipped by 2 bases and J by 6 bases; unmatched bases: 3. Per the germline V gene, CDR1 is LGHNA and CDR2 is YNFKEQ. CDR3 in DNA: TGTGCCAGCAGCCAACTGGACAGGGCCGAGCAGTACTTC. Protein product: CASSQLDRAEQYF.

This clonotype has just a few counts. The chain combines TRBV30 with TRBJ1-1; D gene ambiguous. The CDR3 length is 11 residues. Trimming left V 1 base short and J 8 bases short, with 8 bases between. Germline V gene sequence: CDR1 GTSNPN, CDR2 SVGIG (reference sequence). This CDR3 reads CAWSGRSEAFF. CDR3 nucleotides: TGTGCCTGGAGTGGGCGGAGCGAAGCTTTCTTT.

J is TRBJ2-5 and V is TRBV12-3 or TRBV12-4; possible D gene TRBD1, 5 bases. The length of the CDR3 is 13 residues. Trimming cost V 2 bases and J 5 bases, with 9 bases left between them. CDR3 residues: CASSLRTTETQYF. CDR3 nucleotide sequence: TGTGCCAGCAGTTTAAGGACAACTGAGACCCAGTACTTC.

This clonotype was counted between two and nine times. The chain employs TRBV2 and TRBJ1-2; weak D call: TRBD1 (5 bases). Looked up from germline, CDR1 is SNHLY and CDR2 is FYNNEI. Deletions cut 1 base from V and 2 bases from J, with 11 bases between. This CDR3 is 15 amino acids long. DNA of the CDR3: TGTGCCAGCAGTGAAGGGCGGTGGGGGAACTATGGCTACACCTTC. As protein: CASSEGRWGNYGYTF.

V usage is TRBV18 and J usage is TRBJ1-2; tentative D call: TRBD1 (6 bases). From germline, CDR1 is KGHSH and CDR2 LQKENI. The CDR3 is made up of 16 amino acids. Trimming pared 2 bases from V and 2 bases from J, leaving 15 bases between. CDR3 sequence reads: CASSPSRGLDNYGYTF. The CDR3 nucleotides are TGTGCCAGCTCACCAAGTCGGGGGCTGGACAACTATGGCTACACCTTC.

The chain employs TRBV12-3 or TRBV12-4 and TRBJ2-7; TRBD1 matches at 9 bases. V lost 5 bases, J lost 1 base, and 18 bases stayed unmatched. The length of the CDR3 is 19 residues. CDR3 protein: CASSRPRDRAFRGSYEQYF. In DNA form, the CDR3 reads TGTGCCAGCAGTCGCCCCCGGGACAGGGCCTTCCGGGGATCCTACGAGCAGTACTTC.

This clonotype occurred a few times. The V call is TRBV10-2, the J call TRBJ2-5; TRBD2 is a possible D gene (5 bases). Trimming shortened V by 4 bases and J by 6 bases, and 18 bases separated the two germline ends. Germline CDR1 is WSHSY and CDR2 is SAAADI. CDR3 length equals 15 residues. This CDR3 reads CASSVRGPGGKTQYF. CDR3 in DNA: TGCGCCAGCAGTGTCCGAGGGCCCGGTGGAAAGACCCAGTACTTC.

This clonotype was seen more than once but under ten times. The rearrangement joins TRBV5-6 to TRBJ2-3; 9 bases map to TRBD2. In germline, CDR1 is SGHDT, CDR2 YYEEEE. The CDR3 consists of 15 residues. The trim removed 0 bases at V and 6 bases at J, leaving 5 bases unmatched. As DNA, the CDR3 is TGTGCCAGCAGCTTGGTAGCGGGAGTGGTGGATACGCAGTATTTT. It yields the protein CASSLVAGVVDTQYF. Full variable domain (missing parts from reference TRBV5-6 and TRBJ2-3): DAGVTQSPTHLIKTRGQQVTLRCSPKSGHDTVSWYQQALGQGPQFIFQYYEEEERQRGNFPDRFSGHQFPNYSSELNVNALLLGDSALYLCASSLVAGVVDTQYFGPGTRLTVL.

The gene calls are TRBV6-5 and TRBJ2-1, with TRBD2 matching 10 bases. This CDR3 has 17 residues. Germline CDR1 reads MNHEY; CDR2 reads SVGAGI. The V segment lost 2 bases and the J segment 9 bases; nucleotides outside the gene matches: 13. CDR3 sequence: CASSYPQSGRARSEQFF. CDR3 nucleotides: TGTGCCAGCAGTTACCCCCAGAGCGGGAGGGCGAGGAGTGAGCAGTTCTTC.

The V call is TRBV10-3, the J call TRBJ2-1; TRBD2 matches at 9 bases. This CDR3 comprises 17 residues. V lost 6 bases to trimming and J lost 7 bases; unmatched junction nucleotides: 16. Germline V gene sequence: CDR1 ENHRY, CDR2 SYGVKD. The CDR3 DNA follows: TGTGCCATCAGCCGTGATATGCGGGAGGGCTTATGGAATGAGCAGTTCTTC. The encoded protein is CAISRDMREGLWNEQFF.

CDR3 amino acids: CASSTPGTGVRKLFF. The CDR3 region has the DNA TGTGCCAGCAGTACCCCCGGGACAGGGGTTAGGAAACTGTTTTTT. The genes are TRBV28 and TRBJ1-4; TRBD1 matches at 10 bases. Per germline, CDR1 MDHEN and CDR2 SYDVKM. The CDR3 spans 15 residues. With 5 bases clipped from V and 11 bases from J, the junction kept 11 bases outside the gene matches.

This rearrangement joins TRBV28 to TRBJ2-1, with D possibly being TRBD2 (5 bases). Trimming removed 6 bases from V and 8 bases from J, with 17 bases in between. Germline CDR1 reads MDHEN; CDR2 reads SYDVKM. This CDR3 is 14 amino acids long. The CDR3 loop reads CASSRALESDEQFF. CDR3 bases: TGTGCCAGCAGCCGTGCACTAGAATCGGATGAGCAGTTCTTC.

The CDR3 DNA reads TGCGCCAGCAGCTTGGAAGGGAGGAGGGACACTGAAGCTTTCTTT. Translated, it gives CASSLEGRRDTEAFF. This rearrangement joins TRBV5-1 to TRBJ1-1; no clear D gene. Trimming shortened V by 0 bases and J by 3 bases, and 12 bases separated the two germline ends. The CDR3 extends over 15 amino acids. Germline CDR1 and CDR2: SGHRS and YFSETQ.

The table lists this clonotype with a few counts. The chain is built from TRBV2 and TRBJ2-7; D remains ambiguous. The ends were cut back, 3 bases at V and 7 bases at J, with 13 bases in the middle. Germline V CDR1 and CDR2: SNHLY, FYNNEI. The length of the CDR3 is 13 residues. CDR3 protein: CASSEQPSLEQYF. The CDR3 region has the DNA TGTGCCAGCAGTGAGCAGCCCTCCTTGGAGCAGTACTTC.

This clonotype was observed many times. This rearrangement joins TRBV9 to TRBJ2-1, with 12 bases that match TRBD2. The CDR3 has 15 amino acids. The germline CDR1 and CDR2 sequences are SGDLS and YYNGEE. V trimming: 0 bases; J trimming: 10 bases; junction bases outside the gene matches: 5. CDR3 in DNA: TGTGCCAGCAGCGTAGGACTAGCGGGAGAGCAGGAGCAGTTCTTC. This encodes CASSVGLAGEQEQFF.

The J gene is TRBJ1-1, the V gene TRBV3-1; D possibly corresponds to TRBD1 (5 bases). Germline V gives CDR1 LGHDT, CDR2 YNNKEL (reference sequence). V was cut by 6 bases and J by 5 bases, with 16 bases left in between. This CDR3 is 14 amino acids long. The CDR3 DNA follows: TGTGCCAGCAGTTCTGTGGGCGGGGGGACTGAAGCTTTCTTT. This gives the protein CASSSVGGGTEAFF.

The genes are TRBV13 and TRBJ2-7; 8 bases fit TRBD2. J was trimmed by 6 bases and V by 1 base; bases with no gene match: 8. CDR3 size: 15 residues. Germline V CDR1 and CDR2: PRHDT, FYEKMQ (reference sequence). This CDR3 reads CASSLAGPGGVEQYF. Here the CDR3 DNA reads TGTGCCAGCAGCTTAGCTGGGCCGGGAGGGGTCGAGCAGTACTTC.

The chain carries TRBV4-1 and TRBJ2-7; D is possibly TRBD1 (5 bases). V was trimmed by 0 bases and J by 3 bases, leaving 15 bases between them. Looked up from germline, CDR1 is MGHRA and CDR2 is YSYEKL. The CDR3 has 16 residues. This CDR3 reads CASSQDPQGHNYEQYF. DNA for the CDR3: TGCGCCAGCAGCCAAGATCCCCAGGGCCATAACTACGAGCAGTACTTC.

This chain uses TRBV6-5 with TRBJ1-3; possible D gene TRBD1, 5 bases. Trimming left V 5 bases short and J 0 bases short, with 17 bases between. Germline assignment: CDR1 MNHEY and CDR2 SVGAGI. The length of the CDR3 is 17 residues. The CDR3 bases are TGTGCCAGCAGTCCCCCCCGGGGACCGGGCTCTGGAAACACCATATATTTT. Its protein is CASSPPRGPGSGNTIYF.

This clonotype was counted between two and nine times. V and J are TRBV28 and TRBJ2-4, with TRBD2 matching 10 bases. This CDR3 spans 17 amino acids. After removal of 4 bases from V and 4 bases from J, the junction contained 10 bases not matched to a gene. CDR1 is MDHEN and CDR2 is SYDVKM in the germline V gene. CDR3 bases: TGTGCCAGCAGTTCGGCGGGAGCGGGAGGGTTTAAAAACATTCAGTACTTC. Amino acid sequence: CASSSAGAGGFKNIQYF.